The rows below give T cell receptor beta chains drawn from one sample of a study of T cells in Graves' hyperthyroidism and ophthalmopathy. TCRdb re-derived calls from the multiplex PCR reads in MiXCR, one entry per CDR3 protein. The sample has hundreds of thousands of distinct CDR3 sequences, 18% seen once. The sequenced sample consisted of blood. These receptors were collected from a woman in her forties or fifties with Graves' hyperthyroidism that later progressed to Graves' ophthalmopathy. CDR3s include the opening cysteine and the closing phenylalanine or tryptophan. The order of the fields is V gene, J gene, D gene, clone size, CDR3 protein. A D gene is named only where the DNA matches it firmly. Rows give clone size only sometimes, using once, few, many, or a class for an expanded clone.

v_call: TRBV7-8
j_call: TRBJ1-2
d_call: TRBD1
clone_size: few
cdr3_aa: CASSGGTGAYRGYTF

v_call: TRBV14
j_call: TRBJ1-6
d_call: -
clone_size: -
cdr3_aa: CASSQDHSSPLHF

v_call: TRBV7-3
j_call: TRBJ2-7
d_call: -
clone_size: few
cdr3_aa: CASSLLGKDYEQYF

v_call: TRBV5-1
j_call: TRBJ1-1
d_call: -
clone_size: -
cdr3_aa: CASSFGGQVEAFF

v_call: TRBV5-1
j_call: TRBJ1-1
d_call: TRBD1
clone_size: -
cdr3_aa: CASTPDRGSLGAFF

v_call: TRBV27
j_call: TRBJ1-1
d_call: -
clone_size: few
cdr3_aa: CASRSNLRNRVNRNTEAFF

v_call: TRBV12-3/TRBV12-4
j_call: TRBJ2-3
d_call: -
clone_size: -
cdr3_aa: CATRGLNDTQYF

v_call: TRBV20-1
j_call: TRBJ2-1
d_call: -
clone_size: -
cdr3_aa: CSAQQGMDEQFF

v_call: TRBV7-6
j_call: TRBJ2-5
d_call: TRBD1
clone_size: many
cdr3_aa: CASSFKGDRGLETQYF

v_call: TRBV2
j_call: TRBJ1-2
d_call: TRBD1
clone_size: many
cdr3_aa: CASSEAAGGYGYTF

v_call: TRBV15
j_call: TRBJ1-2
d_call: -
clone_size: few
cdr3_aa: CATSRVSDTNYGYTF

v_call: TRBV2
j_call: TRBJ2-2
d_call: -
clone_size: many
cdr3_aa: CAGRGGEGANTGELFF

v_call: TRBV2
j_call: TRBJ1-5
d_call: -
clone_size: -
cdr3_aa: CASHYTNQPQHF

v_call: TRBV3-1
j_call: TRBJ2-1
d_call: TRBD1
clone_size: -
cdr3_aa: CASSRFRDRGRDEQFF

v_call: TRBV27
j_call: TRBJ2-1
d_call: TRBD1
clone_size: few
cdr3_aa: CASSGGTGFYNEQFF

v_call: TRBV18
j_call: TRBJ2-2
d_call: -
clone_size: many
cdr3_aa: CASSTTGNTGELFF

v_call: TRBV24-1
j_call: TRBJ2-5
d_call: TRBD2
clone_size: -
cdr3_aa: CATSDLRGGQETQYF

v_call: TRBV6-1
j_call: TRBJ2-4
d_call: -
clone_size: few
cdr3_aa: CASSPRILAKNIQYF

v_call: TRBV6-1
j_call: TRBJ1-2
d_call: -
clone_size: few
cdr3_aa: CARSTEDAFDYTF

v_call: TRBV3-1
j_call: TRBJ2-3
d_call: -
clone_size: many
cdr3_aa: CASSQDNRADTQYF

v_call: TRBV7-3
j_call: TRBJ1-6
d_call: TRBD1
clone_size: -
cdr3_aa: CASSLNTGGNNSPLHF

v_call: TRBV12-3/TRBV12-4
j_call: TRBJ2-6
d_call: -
clone_size: few
cdr3_aa: CASSFVTGANVLTF

v_call: TRBV3-1
j_call: TRBJ2-3
d_call: -
clone_size: many
cdr3_aa: CASSQDRFSTDTQYF

v_call: TRBV6-1
j_call: TRBJ2-2
d_call: TRBD1
clone_size: few
cdr3_aa: CASSETGVNTGELFF

v_call: TRBV3-1
j_call: TRBJ1-1
d_call: -
clone_size: many
cdr3_aa: CASSPGNRGSTEAFF

v_call: TRBV3-1
j_call: TRBJ2-7
d_call: -
clone_size: -
cdr3_aa: CASSQDGRSYEQYF

v_call: TRBV11-2
j_call: TRBJ2-1
d_call: -
clone_size: -
cdr3_aa: CASSQASKSSYNEQFF

v_call: TRBV6-1
j_call: TRBJ2-1
d_call: -
clone_size: many
cdr3_aa: CASSDTGPYNEQFF

v_call: TRBV10-3
j_call: TRBJ2-3
d_call: TRBD2
clone_size: few
cdr3_aa: CAIRETSGGDTQYF

v_call: TRBV12-3/TRBV12-4
j_call: TRBJ2-5
d_call: -
clone_size: -
cdr3_aa: CASSIVGPQETQYF

v_call: TRBV9
j_call: TRBJ1-1
d_call: -
clone_size: -
cdr3_aa: CASSVAIRAGDTEAFF

v_call: TRBV7-9
j_call: TRBJ2-3
d_call: TRBD2
clone_size: few
cdr3_aa: CASSLVSGGGADTQYF

v_call: TRBV7-2
j_call: TRBJ1-6
d_call: -
clone_size: -
cdr3_aa: CASSFDPFSYNSPLHF

v_call: TRBV7-2
j_call: TRBJ2-1
d_call: -
clone_size: few
cdr3_aa: CASSLEVGYNEQFF

v_call: TRBV11-2
j_call: TRBJ2-7
d_call: -
clone_size: many
cdr3_aa: CASSFFGGERDEQYF

v_call: TRBV7-3
j_call: TRBJ2-2
d_call: TRBD2
clone_size: -
cdr3_aa: CASSLATSGVTAGELFF

v_call: TRBV12-3/TRBV12-4
j_call: TRBJ1-1
d_call: TRBD1
clone_size: many
cdr3_aa: CASSPRQGAEAFF

v_call: TRBV10-3
j_call: TRBJ2-5
d_call: TRBD1
clone_size: -
cdr3_aa: CAIRGQGETQYF

v_call: TRBV9
j_call: TRBJ2-1
d_call: TRBD2
clone_size: once
cdr3_aa: CASSPRLAGGRQQQFF

v_call: TRBV5-1
j_call: TRBJ2-5
d_call: TRBD2
clone_size: -
cdr3_aa: CASSPGRLAGGAEETQYF

v_call: TRBV12-3/TRBV12-4
j_call: TRBJ1-5
d_call: -
clone_size: -
cdr3_aa: CASSLGTLGLWNQPQHF

v_call: TRBV6-5
j_call: TRBJ2-4
d_call: -
clone_size: -
cdr3_aa: CASSYSTGSGSKNIQYF